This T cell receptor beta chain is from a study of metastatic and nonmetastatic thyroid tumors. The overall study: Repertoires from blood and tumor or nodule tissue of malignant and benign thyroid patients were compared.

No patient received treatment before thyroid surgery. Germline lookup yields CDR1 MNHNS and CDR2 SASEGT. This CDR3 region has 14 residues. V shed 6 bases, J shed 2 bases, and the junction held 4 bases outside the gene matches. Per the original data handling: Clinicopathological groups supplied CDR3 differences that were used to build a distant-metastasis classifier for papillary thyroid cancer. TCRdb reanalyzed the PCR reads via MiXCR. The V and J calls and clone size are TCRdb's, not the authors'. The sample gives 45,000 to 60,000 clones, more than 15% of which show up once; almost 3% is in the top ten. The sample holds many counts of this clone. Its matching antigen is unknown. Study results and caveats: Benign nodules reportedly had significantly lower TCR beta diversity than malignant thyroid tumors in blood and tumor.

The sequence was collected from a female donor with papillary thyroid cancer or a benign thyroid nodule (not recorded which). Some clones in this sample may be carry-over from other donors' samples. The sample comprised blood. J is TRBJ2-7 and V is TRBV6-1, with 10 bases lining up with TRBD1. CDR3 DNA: TGTGCCAGCAGGATCGGGACAGGGGCCTACGAGCAGTACTTC. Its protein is CASRIGTGAYEQYF.